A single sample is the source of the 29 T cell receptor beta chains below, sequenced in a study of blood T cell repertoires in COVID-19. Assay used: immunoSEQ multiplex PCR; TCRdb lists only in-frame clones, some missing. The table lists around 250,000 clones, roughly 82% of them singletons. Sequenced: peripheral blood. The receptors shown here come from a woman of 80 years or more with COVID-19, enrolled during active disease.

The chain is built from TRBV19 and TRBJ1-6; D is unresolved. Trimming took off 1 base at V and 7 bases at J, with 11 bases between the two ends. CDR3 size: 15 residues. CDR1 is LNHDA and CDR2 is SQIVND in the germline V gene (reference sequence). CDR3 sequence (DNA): TGTGCCAGTAGTATAGCCCAGACGGGAAATTCACCCCTCCACTTT. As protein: CASSIAQTGNSPLHF.

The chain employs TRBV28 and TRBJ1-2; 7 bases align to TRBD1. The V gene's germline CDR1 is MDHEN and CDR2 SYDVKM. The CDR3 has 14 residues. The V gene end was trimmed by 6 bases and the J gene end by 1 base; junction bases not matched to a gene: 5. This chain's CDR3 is CASSLGTVNYGYTF. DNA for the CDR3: TGTGCCAGCAGCCTTGGGACAGTTAACTATGGCTACACCTTC.

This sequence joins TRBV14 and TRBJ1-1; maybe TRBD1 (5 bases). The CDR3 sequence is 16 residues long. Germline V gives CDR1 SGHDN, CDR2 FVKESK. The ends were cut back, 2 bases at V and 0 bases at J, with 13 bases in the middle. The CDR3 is CASSQQGLTMNTEAFF. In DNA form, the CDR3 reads TGTGCCAGCAGCCAACAGGGACTCACCATGAACACTGAAGCTTTCTTT.

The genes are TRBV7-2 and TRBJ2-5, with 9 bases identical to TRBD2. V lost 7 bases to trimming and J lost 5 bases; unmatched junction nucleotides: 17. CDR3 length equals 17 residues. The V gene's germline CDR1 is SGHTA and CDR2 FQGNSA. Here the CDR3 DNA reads TGTGCCAGCACCCGGACCCCCCCGCTAGCGGGGATCGAGACCCAGTACTTC. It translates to CASTRTPPLAGIETQYF.

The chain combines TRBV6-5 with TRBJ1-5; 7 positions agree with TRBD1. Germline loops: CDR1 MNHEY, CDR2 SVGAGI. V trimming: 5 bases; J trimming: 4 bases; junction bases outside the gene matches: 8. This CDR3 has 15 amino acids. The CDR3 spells CASSTGDARNQPQHF. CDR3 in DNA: TGTGCCAGCAGTACAGGGGATGCCCGTAATCAGCCCCAGCATTTT.

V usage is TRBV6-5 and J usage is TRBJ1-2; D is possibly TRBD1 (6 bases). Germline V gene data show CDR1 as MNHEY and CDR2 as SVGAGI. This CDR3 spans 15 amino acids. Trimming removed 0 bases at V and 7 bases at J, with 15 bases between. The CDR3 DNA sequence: TGTGCCAGCAGTTACTCCCCAGGGGCGGTTGGTGGCTACACCTTC. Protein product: CASSYSPGAVGGYTF.

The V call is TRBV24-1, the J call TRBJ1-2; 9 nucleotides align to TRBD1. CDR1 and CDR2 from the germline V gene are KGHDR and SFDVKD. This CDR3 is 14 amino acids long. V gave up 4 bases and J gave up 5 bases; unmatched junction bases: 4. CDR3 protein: CATSETGTGYGYTF. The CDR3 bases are TGTGCCACCAGTGAAACCGGGACAGGGTATGGCTACACCTTC.

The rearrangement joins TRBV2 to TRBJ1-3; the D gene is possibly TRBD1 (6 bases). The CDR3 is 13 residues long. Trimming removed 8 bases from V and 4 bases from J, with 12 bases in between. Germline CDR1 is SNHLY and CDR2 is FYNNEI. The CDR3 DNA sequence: TGTGCCAGCGCGGGGGGGCAAGGAAACACCATATATTTT. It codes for CASAGGQGNTIYF.

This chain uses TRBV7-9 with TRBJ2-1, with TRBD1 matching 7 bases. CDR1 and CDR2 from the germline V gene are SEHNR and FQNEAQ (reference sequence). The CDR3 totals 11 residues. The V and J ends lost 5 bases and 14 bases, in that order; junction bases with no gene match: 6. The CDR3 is CASSPDRVEFF. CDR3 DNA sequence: TGTGCCAGCAGCCCTGACAGGGTGGAGTTCTTC.

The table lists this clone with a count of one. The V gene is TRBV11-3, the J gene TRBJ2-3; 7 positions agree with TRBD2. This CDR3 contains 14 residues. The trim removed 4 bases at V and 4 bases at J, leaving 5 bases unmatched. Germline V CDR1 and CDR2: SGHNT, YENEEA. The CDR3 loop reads CASSSRRGADTQYF. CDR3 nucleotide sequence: TGTGCCAGCAGCTCCAGACGGGGGGCAGATACGCAGTATTTT.

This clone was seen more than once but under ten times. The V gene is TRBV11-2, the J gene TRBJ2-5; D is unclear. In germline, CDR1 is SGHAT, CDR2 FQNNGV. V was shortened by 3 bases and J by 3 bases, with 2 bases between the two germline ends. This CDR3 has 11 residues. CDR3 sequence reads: CASSFEETQYF. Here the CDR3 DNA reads TGTGCCAGCAGCTTCGAAGAGACCCAGTACTTC.

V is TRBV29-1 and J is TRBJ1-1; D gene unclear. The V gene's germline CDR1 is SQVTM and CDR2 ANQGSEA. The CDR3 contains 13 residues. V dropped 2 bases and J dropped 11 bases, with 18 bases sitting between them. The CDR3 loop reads CSVELLGGEEAFF. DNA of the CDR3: TGCAGCGTTGAACTTCTGGGCGGGGAGGAGGCTTTCTTT.

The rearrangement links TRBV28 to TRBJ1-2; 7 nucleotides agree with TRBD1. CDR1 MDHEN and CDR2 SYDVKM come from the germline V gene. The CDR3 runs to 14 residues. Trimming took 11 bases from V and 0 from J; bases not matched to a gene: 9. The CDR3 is CAARGTGANYGYTF. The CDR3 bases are TGTGCCGCTCGAGGAACAGGGGCTAACTATGGCTACACCTTC.

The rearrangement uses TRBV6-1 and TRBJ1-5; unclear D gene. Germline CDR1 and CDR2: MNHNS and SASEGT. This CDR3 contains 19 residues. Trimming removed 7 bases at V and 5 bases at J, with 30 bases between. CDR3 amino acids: CASTESGKHGLRRDQPQHF. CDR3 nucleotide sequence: TGTGCCAGCACTGAGTCCGGGAAGCACGGGTTGAGACGAGATCAGCCCCAGCATTTT.

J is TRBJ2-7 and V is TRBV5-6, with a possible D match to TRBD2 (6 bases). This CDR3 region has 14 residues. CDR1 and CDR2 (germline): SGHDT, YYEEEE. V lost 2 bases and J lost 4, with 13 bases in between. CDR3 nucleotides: TGTGCCAGCAGCTTCCGACTAGGGGAGTACGAGCAGTACTTC. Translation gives CASSFRLGEYEQYF.

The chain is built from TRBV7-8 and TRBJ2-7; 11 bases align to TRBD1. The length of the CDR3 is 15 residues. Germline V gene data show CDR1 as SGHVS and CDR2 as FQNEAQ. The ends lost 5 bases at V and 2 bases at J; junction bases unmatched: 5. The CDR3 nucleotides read TGTGCCAGCAGCGAGTGGGACAGGGGGGCCTACGAGCAGTACTTC. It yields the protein CASSEWDRGAYEQYF.

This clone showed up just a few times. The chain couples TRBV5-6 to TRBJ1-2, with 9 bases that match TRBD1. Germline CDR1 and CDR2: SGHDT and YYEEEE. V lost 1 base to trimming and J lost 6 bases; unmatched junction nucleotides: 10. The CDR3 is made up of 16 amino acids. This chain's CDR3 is CASSLFSVRTGDGYTF. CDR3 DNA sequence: TGTGCCAGCAGCTTGTTCTCGGTCCGGACAGGGGATGGCTACACCTTC.

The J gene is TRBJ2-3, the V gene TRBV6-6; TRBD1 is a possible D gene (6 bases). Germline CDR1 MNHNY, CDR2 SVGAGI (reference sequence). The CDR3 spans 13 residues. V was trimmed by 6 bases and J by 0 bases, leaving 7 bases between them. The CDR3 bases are TGTGCCAGCAGGACAGGTAGCACAGATACGCAGTATTTT. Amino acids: CASRTGSTDTQYF.

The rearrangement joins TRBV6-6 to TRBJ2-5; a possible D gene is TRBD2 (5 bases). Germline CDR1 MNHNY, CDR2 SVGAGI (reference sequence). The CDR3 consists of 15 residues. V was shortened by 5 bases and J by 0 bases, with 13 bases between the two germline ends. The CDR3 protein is CASSPSSLYQETQYF. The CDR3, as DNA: TGTGCCAGCAGTCCCTCTAGCTTGTACCAAGAGACCCAGTACTTC.

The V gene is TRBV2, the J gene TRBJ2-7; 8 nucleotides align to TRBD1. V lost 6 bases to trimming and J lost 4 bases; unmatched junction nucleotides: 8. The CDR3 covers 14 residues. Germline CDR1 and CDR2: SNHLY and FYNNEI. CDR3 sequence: CASSATGAWYEQYV. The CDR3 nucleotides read TGTGCCAGCAGCGCGACAGGGGCGTGGTACGAGCAGTACGTC.

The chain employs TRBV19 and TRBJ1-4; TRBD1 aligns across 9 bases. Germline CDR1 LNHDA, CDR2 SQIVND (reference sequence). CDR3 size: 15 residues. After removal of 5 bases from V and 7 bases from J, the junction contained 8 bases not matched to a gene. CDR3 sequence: CASSPGTGMTEKLFF. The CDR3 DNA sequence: TGTGCCAGTAGTCCGGGGACAGGGATGACTGAAAAACTGTTTTTT. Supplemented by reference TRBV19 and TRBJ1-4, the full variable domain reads DGGITQSPKYLFRKEGQNVTLSCEQNLNHDAMYWYRQDPGQGLRLIYYSQIVNDFQKGDIAEGYSVSREKKESFPLTVTSAQKNPTAFYLCASSPGTGMTEKLFFGSGTQLSVL.

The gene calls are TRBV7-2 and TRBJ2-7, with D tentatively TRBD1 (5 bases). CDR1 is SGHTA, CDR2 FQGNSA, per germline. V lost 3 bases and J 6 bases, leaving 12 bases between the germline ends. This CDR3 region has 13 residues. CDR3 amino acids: CASSLGRAGEQYF. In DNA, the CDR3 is TGTGCCAGCAGCTTGGGCAGGGCAGGCGAGCAGTACTTC.

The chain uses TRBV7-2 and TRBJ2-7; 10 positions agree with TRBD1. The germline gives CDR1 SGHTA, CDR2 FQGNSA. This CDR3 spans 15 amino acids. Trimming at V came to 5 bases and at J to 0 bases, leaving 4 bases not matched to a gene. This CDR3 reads CASSPRTGGSYEQYF. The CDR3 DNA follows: TGTGCCAGCAGCCCAAGGACAGGGGGCTCCTACGAGCAGTACTTC.

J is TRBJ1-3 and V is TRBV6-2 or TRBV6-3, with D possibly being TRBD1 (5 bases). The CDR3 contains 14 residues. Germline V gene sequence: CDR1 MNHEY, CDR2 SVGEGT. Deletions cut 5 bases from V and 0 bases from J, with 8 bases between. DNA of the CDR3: TGTGCCAGCAGTGTACAGGACTCTGGAAACACCATATATTTT. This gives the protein CASSVQDSGNTIYF.

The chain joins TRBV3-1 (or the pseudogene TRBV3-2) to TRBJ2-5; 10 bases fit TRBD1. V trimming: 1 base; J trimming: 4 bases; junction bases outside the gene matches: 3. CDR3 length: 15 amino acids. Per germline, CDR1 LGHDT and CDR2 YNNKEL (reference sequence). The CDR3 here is CASSQGGQGGETQYF. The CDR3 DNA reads TGTGCCAGCAGCCAAGGCGGACAGGGGGGAGAGACCCAGTACTTC.

Here the CDR3 reads CAWSWTGQGETQYF. The CDR3 region has the DNA TGTGCCTGGAGTTGGACAGGGCAGGGGGAGACCCAGTACTTC. The chain has TRBV30 and TRBJ2-5; 8 nucleotides match TRBD1. The V segment lost 2 bases and the J segment 5 bases; nucleotides outside the gene matches: 7. Germline-derived CDR1 and CDR2 are GTSNPN and SVGIG (reference sequence). This CDR3 is 14 amino acids long.

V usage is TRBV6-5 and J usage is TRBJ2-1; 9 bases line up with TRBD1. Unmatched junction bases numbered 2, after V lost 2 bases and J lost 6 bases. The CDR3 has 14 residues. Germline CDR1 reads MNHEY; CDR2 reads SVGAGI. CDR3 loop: CASSYPDRGNEQFF. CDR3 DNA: TGTGCCAGCAGTTACCCGGACAGGGGCAATGAGCAGTTCTTC.

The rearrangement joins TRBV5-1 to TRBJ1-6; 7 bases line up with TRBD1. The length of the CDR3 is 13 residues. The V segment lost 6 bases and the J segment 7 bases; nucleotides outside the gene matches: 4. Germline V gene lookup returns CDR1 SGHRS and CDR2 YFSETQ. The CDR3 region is CASTQGDNSPLHF. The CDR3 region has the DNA TGCGCCAGCACCCAGGGGGACAATTCACCCCTCCACTTT.

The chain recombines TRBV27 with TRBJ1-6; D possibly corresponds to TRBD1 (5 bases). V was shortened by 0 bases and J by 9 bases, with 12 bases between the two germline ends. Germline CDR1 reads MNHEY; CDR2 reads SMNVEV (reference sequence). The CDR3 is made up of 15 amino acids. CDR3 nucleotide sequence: TGTGCCAGCAGTTTATCGGAAGGGGCTGGTTCACCCCTCCACTTT. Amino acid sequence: CASSLSEGAGSPLHF.